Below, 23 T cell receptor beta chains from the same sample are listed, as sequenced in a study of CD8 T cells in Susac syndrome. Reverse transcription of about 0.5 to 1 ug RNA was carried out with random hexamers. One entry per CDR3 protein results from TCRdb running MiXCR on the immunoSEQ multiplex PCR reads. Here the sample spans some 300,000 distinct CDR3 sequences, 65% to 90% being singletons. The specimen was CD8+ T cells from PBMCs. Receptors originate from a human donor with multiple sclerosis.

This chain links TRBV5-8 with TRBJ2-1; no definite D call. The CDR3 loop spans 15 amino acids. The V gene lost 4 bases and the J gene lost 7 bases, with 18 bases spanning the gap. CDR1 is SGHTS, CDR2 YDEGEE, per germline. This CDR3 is CASSLPNDGPNEQFF. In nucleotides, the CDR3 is TGTGCCAGCAGCCTACCAAACGACGGGCCTAATGAGCAGTTCTTC.

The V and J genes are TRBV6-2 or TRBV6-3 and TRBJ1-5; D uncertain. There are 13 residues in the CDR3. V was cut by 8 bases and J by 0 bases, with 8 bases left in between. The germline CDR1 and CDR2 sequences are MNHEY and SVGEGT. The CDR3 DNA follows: TGTGCCAGCGCCTCTTATAGCAATCAGCCCCAGCATTTT. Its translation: CASASYSNQPQHF.

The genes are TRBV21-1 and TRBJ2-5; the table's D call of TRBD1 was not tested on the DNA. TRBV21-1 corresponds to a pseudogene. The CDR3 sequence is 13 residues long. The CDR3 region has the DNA TGTGCCAGCAGCAGCCGGGGTAAAGAGACCCAGTACTTC. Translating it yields CASSSRGKETQYF.

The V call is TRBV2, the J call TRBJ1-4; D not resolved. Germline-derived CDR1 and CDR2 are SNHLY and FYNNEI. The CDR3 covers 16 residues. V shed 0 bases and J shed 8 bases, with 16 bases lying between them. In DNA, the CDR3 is TGTGCCAGCAGTGAAGCGCTTACCCGGGCACCCGAAAAACTGTTTTTT. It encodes CASSEALTRAPEKLFF.

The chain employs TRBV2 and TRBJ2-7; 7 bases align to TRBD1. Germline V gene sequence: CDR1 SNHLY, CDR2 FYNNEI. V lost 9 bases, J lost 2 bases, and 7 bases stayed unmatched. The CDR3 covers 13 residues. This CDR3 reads CARRDGTAYEQYF. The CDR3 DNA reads TGTGCCAGAAGGGACGGGACAGCCTACGAGCAGTACTTC.

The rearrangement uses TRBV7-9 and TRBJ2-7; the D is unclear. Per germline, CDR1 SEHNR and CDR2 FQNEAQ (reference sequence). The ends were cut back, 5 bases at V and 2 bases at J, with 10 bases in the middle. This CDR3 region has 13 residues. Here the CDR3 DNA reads TGTGCCAGCAGCCGGTCGCAAACCTACGAGCAGTACTTC. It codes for CASSRSQTYEQYF. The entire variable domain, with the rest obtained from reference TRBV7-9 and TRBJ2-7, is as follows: DTGVSQNPRHKITKRGQNVTFRCDPISEHNRLYWYRQTLGQGPEFLTYFQNEAQLEKSRLLSDRFSAERPKGSFSTLEIQRTEQGDSAMYLCASSRSQTYEQYFGPGTRLTVT.

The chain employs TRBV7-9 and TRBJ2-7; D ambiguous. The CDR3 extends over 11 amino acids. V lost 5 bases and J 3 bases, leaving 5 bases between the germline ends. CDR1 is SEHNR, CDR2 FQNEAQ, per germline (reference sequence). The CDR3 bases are TGTGCCAGCAGCACTCTCTACGAGCAGTACTTC. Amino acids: CASSTLYEQYF.

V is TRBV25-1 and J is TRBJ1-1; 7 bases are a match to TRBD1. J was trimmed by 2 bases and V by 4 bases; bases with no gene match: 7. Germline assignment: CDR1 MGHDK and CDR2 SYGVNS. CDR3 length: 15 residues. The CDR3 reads CASSAPRQGNTEAFF. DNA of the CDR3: TGTGCCAGCAGTGCCCCCCGACAGGGAAACACTGAAGCTTTCTTT.

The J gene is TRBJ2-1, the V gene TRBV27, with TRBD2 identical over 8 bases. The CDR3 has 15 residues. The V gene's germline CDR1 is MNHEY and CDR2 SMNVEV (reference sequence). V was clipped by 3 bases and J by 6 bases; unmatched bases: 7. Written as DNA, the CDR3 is TGTGCCAGCAGTTTGTTACTAGCGGTCGCCAATGAGCAGTTCTTC. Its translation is CASSLLLAVANEQFF.

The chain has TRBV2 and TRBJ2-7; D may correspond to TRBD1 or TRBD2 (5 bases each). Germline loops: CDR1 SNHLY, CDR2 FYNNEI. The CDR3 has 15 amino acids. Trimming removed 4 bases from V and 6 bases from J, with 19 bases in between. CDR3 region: CASSVPGPSTGEQYF. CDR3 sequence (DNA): TGTGCCAGCAGTGTACCGGGACCTTCAACAGGCGAGCAGTACTTC.

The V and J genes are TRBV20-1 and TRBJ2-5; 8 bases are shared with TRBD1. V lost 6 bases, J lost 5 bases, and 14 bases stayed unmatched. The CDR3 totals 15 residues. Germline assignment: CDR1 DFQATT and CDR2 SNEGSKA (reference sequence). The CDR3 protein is CSATLEDRAWETQYF. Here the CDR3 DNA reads TGCAGTGCCACCCTTGAGGACAGGGCGTGGGAGACCCAGTACTTC.

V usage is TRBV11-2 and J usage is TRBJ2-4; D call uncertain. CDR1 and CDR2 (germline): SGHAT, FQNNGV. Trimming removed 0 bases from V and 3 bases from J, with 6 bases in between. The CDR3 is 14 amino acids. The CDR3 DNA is TGTGCCAGCAGCTTAGAATCGGGCAAAAACATTCAGTACTTC. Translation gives CASSLESGKNIQYF.

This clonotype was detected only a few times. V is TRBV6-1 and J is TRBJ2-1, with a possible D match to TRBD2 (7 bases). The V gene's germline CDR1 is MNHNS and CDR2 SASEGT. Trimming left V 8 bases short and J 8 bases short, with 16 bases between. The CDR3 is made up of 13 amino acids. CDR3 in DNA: TGTGCCAGCGTCGGTACGGGGGGCTATGAGCAGTTCTTC. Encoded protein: CASVGTGGYEQFF.

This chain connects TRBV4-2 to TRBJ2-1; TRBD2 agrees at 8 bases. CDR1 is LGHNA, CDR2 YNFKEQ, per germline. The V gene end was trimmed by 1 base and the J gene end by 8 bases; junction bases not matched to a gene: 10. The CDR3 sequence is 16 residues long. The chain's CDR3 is CASSQVEAGEVYEQFF. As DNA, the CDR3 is TGTGCCAGCAGCCAAGTAGAAGCGGGAGAAGTTTATGAGCAGTTCTTC.

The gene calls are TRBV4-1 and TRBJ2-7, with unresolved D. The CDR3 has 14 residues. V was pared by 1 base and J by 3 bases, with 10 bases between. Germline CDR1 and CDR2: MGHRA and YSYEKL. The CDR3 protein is CASSQVSTNYEQYF. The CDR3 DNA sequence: TGCGCCAGCAGCCAAGTGTCAACGAACTACGAGCAGTACTTC.

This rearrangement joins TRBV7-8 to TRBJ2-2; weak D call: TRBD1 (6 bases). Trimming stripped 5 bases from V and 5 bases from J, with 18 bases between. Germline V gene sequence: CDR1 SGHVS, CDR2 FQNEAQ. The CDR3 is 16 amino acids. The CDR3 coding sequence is TGTGCCAGCAGCCCCCCAAGACAGGTTAGAACCGGGGAGCTGTTTTTT. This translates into CASSPPRQVRTGELFF.

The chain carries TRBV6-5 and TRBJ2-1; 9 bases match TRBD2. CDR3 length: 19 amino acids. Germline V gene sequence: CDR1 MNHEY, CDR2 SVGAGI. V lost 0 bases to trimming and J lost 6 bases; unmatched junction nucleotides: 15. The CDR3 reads CASSYSIYLREGLSNEQFF. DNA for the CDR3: TGTGCCAGCAGTTACTCGATATATTTGCGGGAGGGCCTCTCCAATGAGCAGTTCTTC.

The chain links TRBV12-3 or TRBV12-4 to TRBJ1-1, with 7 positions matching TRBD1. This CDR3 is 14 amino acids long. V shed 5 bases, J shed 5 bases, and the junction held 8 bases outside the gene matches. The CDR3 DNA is TGTGCCAGCAGTCCAGGGGGACGAGGTACTGAAGCTTTCTTT. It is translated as CASSPGGRGTEAFF.

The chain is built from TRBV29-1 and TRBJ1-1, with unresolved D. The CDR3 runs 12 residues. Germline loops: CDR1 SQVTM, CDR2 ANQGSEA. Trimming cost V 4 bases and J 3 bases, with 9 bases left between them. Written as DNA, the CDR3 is TGCAGCGTTGTAAAAGGTTACACTGAAGCTTTCTTT. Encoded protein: CSVVKGYTEAFF. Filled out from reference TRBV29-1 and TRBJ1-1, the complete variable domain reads SAVISQKPSRDICQRGTSLTIQCQVDSQVTMMFWYRQQPGQSLTLIATANQGSEATYESGFVIDKFPISRPNLTFSTLTVSNMSPEDSSIYLCSVVKGYTEAFFGQGTRLTVV.

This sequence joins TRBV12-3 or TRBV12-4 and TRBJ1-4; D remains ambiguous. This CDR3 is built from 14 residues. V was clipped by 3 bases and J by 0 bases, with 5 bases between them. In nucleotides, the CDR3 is TGTGCCAGCAGTTTTCAGACAACTAATGAAAAACTGTTTTTT. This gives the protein CASSFQTTNEKLFF.

DNA of the CDR3: TGTGCCAGTGGTAGAGCTGGGTGGGAGGGGACAGATACGCAGTATTTT. Translated, it gives CASGRAGWEGTDTQYF. The V call is TRBV27, the J call TRBJ2-3, with TRBD2 matching 7 bases. CDR3 size: 16 residues. Germline V lookup: CDR1 MNHEY, CDR2 SMNVEV (reference sequence). Trimming removed 9 bases from V and 3 bases from J; junction bases left unmatched: 15.

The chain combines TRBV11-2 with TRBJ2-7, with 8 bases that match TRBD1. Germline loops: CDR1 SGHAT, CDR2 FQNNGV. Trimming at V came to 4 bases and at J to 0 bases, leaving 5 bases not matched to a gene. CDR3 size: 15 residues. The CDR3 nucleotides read TGTGCCAGCAGCTCGACAGGGGAAGGCTCCTACGAGCAGTACTTC. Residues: CASSSTGEGSYEQYF.

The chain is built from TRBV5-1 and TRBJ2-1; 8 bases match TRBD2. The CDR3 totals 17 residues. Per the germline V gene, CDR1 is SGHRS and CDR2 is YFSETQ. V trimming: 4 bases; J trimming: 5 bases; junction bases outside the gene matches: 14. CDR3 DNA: TGCGCCAGCAGCGACAACGGGACTAGAAGCCCTCACAATGAGCAGTTCTTC. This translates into CASSDNGTRSPHNEQFF.